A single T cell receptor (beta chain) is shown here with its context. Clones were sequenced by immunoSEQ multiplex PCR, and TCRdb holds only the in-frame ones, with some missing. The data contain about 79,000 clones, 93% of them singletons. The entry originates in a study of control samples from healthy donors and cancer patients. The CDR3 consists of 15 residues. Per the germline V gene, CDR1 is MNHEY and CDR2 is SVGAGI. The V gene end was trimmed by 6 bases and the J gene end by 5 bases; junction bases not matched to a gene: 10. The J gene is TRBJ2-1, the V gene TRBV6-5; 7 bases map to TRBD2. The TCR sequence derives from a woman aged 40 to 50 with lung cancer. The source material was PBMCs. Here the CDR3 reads CASSSLGEGNNEQFF. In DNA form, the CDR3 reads TGTGCCAGCAGCTCCCTGGGGGAGGGTAACAATGAGCAGTTCTTC.